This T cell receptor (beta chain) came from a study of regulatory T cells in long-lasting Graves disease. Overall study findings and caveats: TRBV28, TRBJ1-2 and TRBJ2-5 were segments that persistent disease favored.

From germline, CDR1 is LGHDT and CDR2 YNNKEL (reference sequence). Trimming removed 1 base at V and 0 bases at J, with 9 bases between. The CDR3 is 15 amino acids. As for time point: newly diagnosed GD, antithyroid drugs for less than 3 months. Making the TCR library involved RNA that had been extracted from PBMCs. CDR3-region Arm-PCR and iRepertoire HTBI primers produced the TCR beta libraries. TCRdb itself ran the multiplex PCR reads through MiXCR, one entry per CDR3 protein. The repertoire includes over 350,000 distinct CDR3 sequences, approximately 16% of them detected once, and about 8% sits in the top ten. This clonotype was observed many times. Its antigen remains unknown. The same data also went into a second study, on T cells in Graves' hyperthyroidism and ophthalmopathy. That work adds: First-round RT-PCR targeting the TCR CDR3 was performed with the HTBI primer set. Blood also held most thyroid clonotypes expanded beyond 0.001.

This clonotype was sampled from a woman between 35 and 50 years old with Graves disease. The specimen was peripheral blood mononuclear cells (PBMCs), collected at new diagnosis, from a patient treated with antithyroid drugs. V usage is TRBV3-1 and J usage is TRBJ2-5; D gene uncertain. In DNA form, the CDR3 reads TGTGCCAGCAGCCAAGGGCCAGTAGACCAAGAGACCCAGTACTTC. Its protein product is CASSQGPVDQETQYF.